Below are 6 T cell receptor beta chains sequenced from a single sample in a study of control samples from healthy donors and cancer patients. Using immunoSEQ multiplex PCR, the repertoire was profiled, and TCRdb retains in-frame clones only, with some absent. Seen here are 95,000 to 150,000 clones, about 90% observed once, and the top ten hold around 1.7%. Sequencing was performed on blood. Every receptor here comes from a man in his late teens or twenties in good health.

The chain employs TRBV6-6 and TRBJ2-2; D not resolved. The germline V and J ends were trimmed by 0 bases and 7 bases, with 12 bases remaining between them. Germline V gene data show CDR1 as MNHNY and CDR2 as SVGAGI (reference sequence). This CDR3 spans 15 amino acids. CDR3 sequence reads: CASSYSISPDGELFF. The CDR3 nucleotides are TGTGCCAGCAGTTACTCGATCAGCCCAGACGGGGAGCTGTTTTTT.

As regards this clone: Within the sample, other DNA sequences also encode this same CDR3. The CDR3 loop is CASSLGAGYNEQFF. The DNA of the CDR3 is TGTGCCAGCAGTTTAGGGGCGGGATACAATGAGCAGTTCTTC. V is TRBV27 and J is TRBJ2-1; D might be TRBD2 (6 bases). Germline CDR1 and CDR2: MNHEY and SMNVEV (reference sequence). The CDR3 contains 14 residues. Trimming took 2 bases from V and 4 from J, leaving 9 bases between them.

This clone is medium-sized. This rearrangement joins TRBV27 to TRBJ1-2; TRBD1 matches 11 bases. This CDR3 comprises 15 residues. V shed 6 bases, J shed 8 bases, and the junction held 11 bases outside the gene matches. CDR1 is MNHEY and CDR2 is SMNVEV in the germline V gene (reference sequence). CDR3 coding DNA: TGTGCCAGCAGATCAACCGGGACAGGGGGGGAAGGCTACACCTTC. Its protein product is CASRSTGTGGEGYTF.

Turning to this clone: Additional DNA sequences in this sample encode the identical CDR3. V gene TRBV28 combines with J gene TRBJ2-5, with D uncertain. Germline loops: CDR1 MDHEN, CDR2 SYDVKM. This CDR3 is built from 11 residues. Trimming stripped 4 bases from V and 2 bases from J, with 2 bases between. In nucleotides, the CDR3 is TGTGCCAGCAGTTCTCAAGAGACCCAGTACTTC. Amino acid sequence: CASSSQETQYF.

The J gene is TRBJ1-1, the V gene TRBV18; a possible D gene is TRBD1 (5 bases). CDR3 size: 15 residues. CDR1 is KGHSH, CDR2 LQKENI, per germline. V was cut by 0 bases and J by 0 bases, with 8 bases left in between. CDR3 nucleotide sequence: TGTGCCAGCTCACCACCGACAGAATTGAACACTGAAGCTTTCTTT. It yields the protein CASSPPTELNTEAFF.

The rearrangement joins TRBV5-4 to TRBJ2-2, with unresolved D. Germline CDR1 reads SGHNT; CDR2 reads YYREEE (reference sequence). This CDR3 comprises 15 residues. Trimming pared 2 bases from V and 6 bases from J, leaving 14 bases between. The CDR3 loop is CASSFGRRDAGELFF. The CDR3 bases are TGTGCCAGCAGCTTTGGCAGGAGAGACGCCGGGGAGCTGTTTTTT.